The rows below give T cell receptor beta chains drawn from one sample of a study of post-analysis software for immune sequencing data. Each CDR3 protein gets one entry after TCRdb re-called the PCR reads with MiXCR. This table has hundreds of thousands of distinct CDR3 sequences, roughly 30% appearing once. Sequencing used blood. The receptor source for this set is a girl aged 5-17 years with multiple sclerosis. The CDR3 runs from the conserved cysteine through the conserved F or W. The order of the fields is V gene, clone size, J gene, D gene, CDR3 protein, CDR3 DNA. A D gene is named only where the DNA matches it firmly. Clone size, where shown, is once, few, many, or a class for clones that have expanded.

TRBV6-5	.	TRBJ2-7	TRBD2	CASGLAGAYEQYF	TGTGCCAGCGGGTTAGCGGGAGCTTACGAGCAGTACTTC
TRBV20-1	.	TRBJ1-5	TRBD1	CSATRTGDRNQPQHF	TGCAGTGCTACCAGGACAGGGGACCGGAATCAGCCCCAGCATTTT
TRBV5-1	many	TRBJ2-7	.	CASSLTALSSYEQYF	TGCGCCAGCAGCTTGACAGCTCTCAGCTCCTACGAGCAGTACTTC
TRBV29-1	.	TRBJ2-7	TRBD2	CSAGGDGATPYEQYF	TGCAGCGCTGGGGGGGACGGAGCAACCCCCTACGAGCAGTACTTC
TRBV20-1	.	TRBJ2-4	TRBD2	CSASPSPSGAKNIQYF	TGCAGTGCTAGCCCCTCACCTAGCGGGGCAAAAAACATTCAGTACTTC
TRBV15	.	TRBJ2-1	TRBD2	CATSRGLAAGTASSDNEQFF	TGTGCCACCAGCAGAGGTCTAGCGGCAGGTACCGCTAGCTCCGACAATGAGCAGTTCTTC
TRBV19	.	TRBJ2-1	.	CASSIGRGGNEQFF	TGTGCCAGTAGTATAGGCAGGGGAGGGAATGAGCAGTTCTTC
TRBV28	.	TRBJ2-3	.	CASSSTTRGQYF	TGTGCCAGCAGCTCTACTACGAGGGGGCAGTATTTT
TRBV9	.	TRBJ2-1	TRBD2	CASSVVTSGCNEQFF	TGTGCCAGCAGCGTAGTGACTAGCGGTTGCAATGAGCAGTTCTTC
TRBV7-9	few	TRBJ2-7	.	CASSLVAGAEQYF	TGTGCCAGCAGCTTAGTTGCTGGTGCCGAGCAGTACTTC
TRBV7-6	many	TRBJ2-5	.	CASSQRIAGRETQYF	TGTGCCAGCAGCCAAAGAATTGCAGGGCGAGAGACCCAGTACTTC
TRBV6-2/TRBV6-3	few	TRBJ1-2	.	CASRPTANYGYTF	TGTGCCAGCAGACCTACAGCTAACTATGGCTACACCTTC
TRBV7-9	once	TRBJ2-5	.	CASSFLAGGTQETQYF	TGTGCCAGCAGCTTTCTCGCGGGCGGAACCCAAGAGACCCAGTACTTC
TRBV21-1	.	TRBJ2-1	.	CASSKAGTGGPICDNLPYNEQFF	TGTGCCAGCAGCAAAGCGGGGACAGGGGGCCCGATTTGCGACAACCTCCCCTACAATGAGCAGTTCTTC
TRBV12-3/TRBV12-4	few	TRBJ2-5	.	CASSPLGGGLRNEQYF	TGTGCCAGCAGTCCCCTGGGTGGGGGGCTTCGAAATGAGCAGTACTTC
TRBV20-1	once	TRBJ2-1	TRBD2	CSARDWASGIIHNEQFF	TGCAGTGCTAGAGATTGGGCTAGCGGGATTATACACAATGAGCAGTTCTTC
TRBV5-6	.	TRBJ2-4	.	CASSPPTALAKNIQYF	TGTGCCAGCAGCCCACCGACGGCGCTAGCCAAAAACATTCAGTACTTC
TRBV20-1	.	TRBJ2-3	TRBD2	CSATRTSADTQYF	TGCAGTGCTACCCGGACTAGCGCAGATACGCAGTATTTT
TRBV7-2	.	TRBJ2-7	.	CASSARRPLTYEQYF	TGTGCCAGCAGCGCCCGGCGACCACTCACCTACGAGCAGTACTTC
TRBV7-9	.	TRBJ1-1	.	CASSFRDLDYDTEAFF	TGTGCCAGCAGCTTCCGGGACCTAGACTATGACACTGAAGCTTTCTTT
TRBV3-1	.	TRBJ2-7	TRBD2	CASSQTGLAHDSYEQYF	TGTGCCAGCAGCCAGACGGGACTAGCGCATGATTCTTACGAGCAGTACTTC
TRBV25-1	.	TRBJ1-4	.	CASRRPGFGNEKLFF	TGTGCCAGCAGAAGACCGGGATTTGGTAATGAAAAACTGTTTTTT
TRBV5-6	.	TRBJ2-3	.	CASSQTHGDTQYF	TGTGCCAGCAGCCAGACCCACGGCGATACGCAGTATTTT
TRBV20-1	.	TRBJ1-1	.	CSARWGGRTEAFF	TGCAGTGCCAGATGGGGGGGGAGGACTGAAGCTTTCTTT
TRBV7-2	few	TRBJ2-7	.	CASSLWQGQAYEQYF	TGTGCCAGCAGCTTATGGCAGGGCCAAGCCTACGAGCAGTACTTC
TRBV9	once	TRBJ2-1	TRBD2	CASSEGLGGNEQFF	TGTGCCAGCAGCGAGGGACTAGGGGGAAATGAGCAGTTCTTC
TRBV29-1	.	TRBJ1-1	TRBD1	CSALGTANTEAFF	TGCAGCGCCCTTGGGACAGCTAACACTGAAGCTTTCTTT
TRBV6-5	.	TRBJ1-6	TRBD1	CASSYSMGQGFVANNSPLHF	TGTGCCAGCAGTTACTCGATGGGACAGGGCTTCGTTGCCAATAATTCACCCCTCCACTTT
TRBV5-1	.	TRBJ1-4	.	CASSLRGINEKLFF	TGCGCCAGCAGCTTGAGGGGGATTAATGAAAAACTGTTTTTT
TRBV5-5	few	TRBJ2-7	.	CASSLDIAYEQYF	TGTGCCAGCAGCTTAGACATCGCCTACGAGCAGTACTTC
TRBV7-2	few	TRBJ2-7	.	CASSLVSAFPPYEQYF	TGTGCCAGCAGCTTAGTTAGCGCCTTTCCCCCCTACGAGCAGTACTTC
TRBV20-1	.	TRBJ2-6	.	CSARPLLGANVLTF	TGCAGTGCTAGACCACTATTGGGGGCCAACGTCCTGACTTTC
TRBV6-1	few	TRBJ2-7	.	CASSPGDPGEQYF	TGTGCCAGCAGCCCGGGAGACCCGGGGGAGCAGTACTTC
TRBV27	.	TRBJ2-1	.	CASSFRIQGGIYNEQFF	TGTGCCAGCAGTTTTCGAATCCAGGGGGGTATCTACAATGAGCAGTTCTTC
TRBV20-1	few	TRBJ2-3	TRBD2	CSAGLAGVSSTDTQYF	TGCAGTGCTGGACTAGCGGGGGTCTCTAGCACAGATACGCAGTATTTT
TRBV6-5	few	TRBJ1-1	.	CATVEGTEAFF	TGTGCCACCGTGGAAGGCACTGAAGCTTTCTTT
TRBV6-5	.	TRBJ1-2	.	CASGVGGVDGYTF	TGTGCCAGTGGGGTCGGGGGGGTAGATGGCTACACCTTC
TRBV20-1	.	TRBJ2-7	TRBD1	CSAAGTGEQYF	TGCAGTGCGGCGGGGACAGGGGAGCAGTACTTC
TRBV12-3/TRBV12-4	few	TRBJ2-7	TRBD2	CASSLAGPISYEQYF	TGTGCCAGCAGTCTAGCGGGACCGATATCCTACGAGCAGTACTTC
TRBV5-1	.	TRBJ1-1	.	CASSPRSRLKDTEAFF	TGCGCCAGCAGCCCAAGATCTCGACTTAAAGACACTGAAGCTTTCTTT
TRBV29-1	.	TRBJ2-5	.	CSGGAQETQYF	TGCAGCGGTGGGGCCCAAGAGACCCAGTACTTC
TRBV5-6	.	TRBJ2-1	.	CASSRASAQKYNEQFF	TGTGCCAGCAGCCGAGCTTCAGCACAGAAGTACAATGAGCAGTTCTTC
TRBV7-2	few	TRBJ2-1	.	CASSLSAWDGDEQFF	TGTGCCAGCAGCCTGTCCGCATGGGACGGCGATGAGCAGTTCTTC
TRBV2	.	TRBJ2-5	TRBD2	CASSTILSTGRVVKTQYF	TGTGCCAGCAGTACGATACTTTCTACCGGGAGGGTCGTTAAGACCCAGTACTTC
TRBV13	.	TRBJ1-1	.	CASRFITANTEAFF	TGTGCCAGCCGCTTCATTACGGCGAACACTGAAGCTTTCTTT
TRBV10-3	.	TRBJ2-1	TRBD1	CALRTGGNEQFF	TGTGCCTTGAGGACAGGCGGCAATGAGCAGTTCTTC
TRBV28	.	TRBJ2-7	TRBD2	CASSPTGTSRSEQYF	TGTGCCAGCAGCCCTACCGGGACTAGTCGGAGCGAGCAGTACTTC
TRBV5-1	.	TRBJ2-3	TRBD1	CASSQGQARTDTQYF	TGCGCCAGCAGCCAGGGACAGGCCCGCACAGATACGCAGTATTTT
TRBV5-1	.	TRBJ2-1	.	CASSLEGDPSYNEQFF	TGCGCCAGCAGCTTGGAGGGGGACCCCTCCTACAATGAGCAGTTCTTC
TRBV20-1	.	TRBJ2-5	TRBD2	CSARDGGVGETQYF	TGCAGTGCTAGAGACGGGGGGGTCGGAGAGACCCAGTACTTC
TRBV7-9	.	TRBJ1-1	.	CASSLGHLNTEAFF	TGTGCCAGCAGCTTAGGGCACCTGAACACTGAAGCTTTCTTT
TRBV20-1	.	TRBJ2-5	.	CSAAVGVVGETQYF	TGCAGTGCGGCCGTTGGGGTTGTGGGGGAGACCCAGTACTTC
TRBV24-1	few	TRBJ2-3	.	CATSRTVVTDTQYF	TGTGCCACCAGCAGGACAGTTGTCACAGATACGCAGTATTTT
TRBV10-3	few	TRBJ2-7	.	CAISEGLAFTYEQYF	TGTGCCATCAGTGAGGGGCTAGCGTTTACCTACGAGCAGTACTTC
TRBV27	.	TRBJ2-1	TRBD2	CASSPGTSGSYEQFF	TGTGCCAGCAGTCCCGGGACTAGCGGGAGCTATGAGCAGTTCTTC